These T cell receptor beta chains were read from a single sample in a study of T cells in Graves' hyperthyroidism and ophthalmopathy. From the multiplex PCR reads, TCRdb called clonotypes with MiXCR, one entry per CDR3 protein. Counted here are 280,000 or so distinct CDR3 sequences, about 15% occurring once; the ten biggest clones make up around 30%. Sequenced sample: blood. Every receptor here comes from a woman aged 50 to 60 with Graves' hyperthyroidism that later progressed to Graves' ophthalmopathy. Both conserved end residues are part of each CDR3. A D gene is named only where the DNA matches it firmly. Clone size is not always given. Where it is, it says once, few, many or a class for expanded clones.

CDR3nt: TGTGCCAGTAGTATTTCGGACAGGGGTGACGGCTACGAGCAGTACTTC; CDR3aa: CASSISDRGDGYEQYF; abundance: few; j_gene: TRBJ2-7; v_gene: TRBV19; d_gene: TRBD1
CDR3nt: TGTGCCAGCAGCCCTGGACAGGGGGCGGTAACTCAGCCCCAGCATTTT; CDR3aa: CASSPGQGAVTQPQHF; abundance: .; j_gene: TRBJ1-5; v_gene: TRBV11-2; d_gene: TRBD1
CDR3nt: TGTGCCACCCGGACTAGCGGGAGCTGGGAGCTGTTTTTT; CDR3aa: CATRTSGSWELFF; abundance: .; j_gene: TRBJ2-2; v_gene: TRBV24-1; d_gene: TRBD2
CDR3nt: TGCGCCAGCAGCGGCGGGAGGTACGAGCAGTACTTC; CDR3aa: CASSGGRYEQYF; abundance: many; j_gene: TRBJ2-7; v_gene: TRBV5-1; d_gene: TRBD2
CDR3nt: TGTGCCAGCAGCTCAACTAGCGGGACGGGAGATACGCAGTATTTT; CDR3aa: CASSSTSGTGDTQYF; abundance: many; j_gene: TRBJ2-3; v_gene: TRBV7-3; d_gene: TRBD2
CDR3nt: TGCAGTGCTCGACCCCCCACGAGCGAAAAACTGTTTTTT; CDR3aa: CSARPPTSEKLFF; abundance: many; j_gene: TRBJ1-4; v_gene: TRBV20-1; d_gene: .
CDR3nt: TGTGCCAGCAGCTTAGGGCTGGGAATGATCGGGTCACCCCTCCACTTT; CDR3aa: CASSLGLGMIGSPLHF; abundance: .; j_gene: TRBJ1-6; v_gene: TRBV7-2; d_gene: .
CDR3nt: TGTGCCAGCAGCCGGACAGTATCATATGCCTACGAGCAGTACTTC; CDR3aa: CASSRTVSYAYEQYF; abundance: few; j_gene: TRBJ2-7; v_gene: TRBV2; d_gene: .
CDR3nt: TGTGCCACTTCGGCGGGCCTCATGGGCAATCAGCCCCAGCATTTT; CDR3aa: CATSAGLMGNQPQHF; abundance: many; j_gene: TRBJ1-5; v_gene: TRBV6-1; d_gene: .
CDR3nt: TGTGCCAGCAGTTCAAAGATAGCGGGAGGCGTTTGGAATGAGCAGTTCTTC; CDR3aa: CASSSKIAGGVWNEQFF; abundance: many; j_gene: TRBJ2-1; v_gene: TRBV28; d_gene: TRBD2